This is a list of T cell receptor beta chains from one sample in a study of blood T cell repertoires in COVID-19. TCRdb keeps only in-frame clones here, not all; method: immunoSEQ multiplex PCR. The table lists around 120,000 clones, 85% to 90% of them singletons. The specimen sequenced was peripheral blood. Receptor source: an older woman with COVID-19, enrolled during active disease. Each CDR3 is given with its conserved first and last residue. The D gene is left open where the match is weak. A row's size may be missing; if present it is once, few, many or a size class.

clone_size,j_call,d_call,v_call,cdr3_aa,cdr3_nt
-,TRBJ2-3,-,TRBV11-3,CASSLGVLGARDTQYF,TGTGCCAGCAGCTTAGGGGTTCTGGGGGCCAGAGATACGCAGTATTTT
-,TRBJ1-1,-,TRBV5-5,CASSIAGLLNTEAFF,TGTGCCAGCAGCATTGCGGGACTCCTCAACACTGAAGCTTTCTTT
-,TRBJ2-7,-,TRBV30,CAWSVPPGEQYF,TGTGCCTGGAGTGTCCCCCCAGGGGAGCAGTACTTC
few,TRBJ2-3,-,TRBV7-2,CASSLGHSTDTQYF,TGTGCCAGCAGCCTCGGTCATAGCACAGATACGCAGTATTTT
-,TRBJ2-5,TRBD1,TRBV9,CASSVTGQKETQYF,TGTGCCAGCAGCGTAACGGGACAGAAAGAGACCCAGTACTTC
-,TRBJ2-3,TRBD2,TRBV7-7,CASSLGAGGVSTDTQYF,TGTGCTAGCAGCTTAGGCGCGGGGGGCGTTAGCACAGATACGCAGTATTTT
-,TRBJ1-3,-,TRBV20-1,CTSSGNTIYF,TGCACCAGCTCTGGAAACACCATATATTTT
-,TRBJ1-1,-,TRBV5-4,CASSQYSGFRRNTEAFF,TGTGCCAGCAGCCAGTATAGCGGATTCAGAAGGAACACTGAAGCTTTCTTT
-,TRBJ2-5,TRBD2,TRBV30,CAWSPGGALETQYF,TGTGCCTGGAGCCCCGGGGGGGCCCTTGAGACCCAGTACTTC
-,TRBJ2-7,-,TRBV6-6,CASRPRGTERSYEQYF,TGTGCCAGCAGGCCCCGCGGGACAGAGAGATCCTACGAGCAGTACTTC
-,TRBJ1-3,TRBD1,TRBV18,CASSPDRGPSGNTIYF,TGTGCCAGCTCACCAGACAGGGGTCCCTCTGGAAACACCATATATTTT
-,TRBJ2-7,TRBD1,TRBV29-1,CSAATGRDEQYF,TGCAGCGCCGCGACAGGGCGCGACGAGCAGTACTTC
-,TRBJ2-3,-,TRBV11-2,CASSPDSLSTDTQYF,TGTGCCAGCAGCCCGGACAGTCTTAGCACAGATACGCAGTATTTT
few,TRBJ1-1,TRBD1,TRBV5-4,CASSPQGQGFVTEAFF,TGTGCCAGCAGCCCCCAGGGACAGGGTTTTGTAACTGAAGCTTTCTTT
-,TRBJ1-1,-,TRBV12-3/TRBV12-4,CASRRQGNTEAFF,TGTGCCAGCAGGCGACAAGGGAACACTGAAGCTTTCTTT
-,TRBJ1-1,-,TRBV19,CASKRGRSFGDTEAFF,TGTGCCAGTAAACGGGGGAGGTCTTTTGGGGACACTGAAGCTTTCTTT
-,TRBJ1-2,TRBD1,TRBV27,CASSSWTGGNYGYTF,TGTGCCAGCAGTTCTTGGACAGGGGGCAACTATGGCTACACCTTC
few,TRBJ1-2,TRBD1,TRBV6-2/TRBV6-3,CASSQGQTYGYTF,TGTGCCAGCAGCCAGGGACAGACCTATGGCTACACCTTC
-,TRBJ1-1,-,TRBV12-3/TRBV12-4,CASSPQASTEAFF,TGTGCCAGCAGCCCCCAAGCGAGCACTGAAGCTTTCTTT
-,TRBJ2-7,-,TRBV6-6,CASREGYEQYF,TGTGCCAGCAGGGAGGGATACGAGCAGTACTTC
-,TRBJ1-2,TRBD1,TRBV28,CASISWGAGGYGYTF,TGTGCCAGCATATCCTGGGGAGCAGGGGGCTATGGCTACACCTTC
-,TRBJ2-5,TRBD1,TRBV9,CASSVEGQGLETQYF,TGTGCCAGCAGCGTAGAGGGACAGGGATTAGAGACCCAGTACTTC
-,TRBJ2-5,-,TRBV7-2,CASSLGTEETQYF,TGTGCCAGCAGCTTAGGGACAGAAGAGACCCAGTACTTC
-,TRBJ2-1,-,TRBV19,CASSVYSGASYNEQFF,TGTGCCAGTAGTGTCTATAGCGGTGCCTCCTACAATGAGCAGTTCTTC
-,TRBJ1-5,-,TRBV30,CAWSRDRDGGGNQPQHF,TGTGCCTGGAGTAGGGACCGGGACGGGGGGGGCAATCAGCCCCAGCATTTT
-,TRBJ1-2,-,TRBV27,CASSPGGISNYGYTF,TGTGCCAGCAGCCCTGGGGGCATCTCTAACTATGGCTACACCTTC
-,TRBJ1-2,TRBD1,TRBV10-3,CAISEPGQGARGGYTF,TGTGCCATCAGTGAACCGGGACAGGGGGCCCGGGGTGGCTACACCTTC
-,TRBJ1-1,-,TRBV6-5,CASSYSHSSTEAFF,TGTGCCAGCAGTTACTCGCATAGTAGCACTGAAGCTTTCTTT
-,TRBJ1-1,-,TRBV9,CASSVDNGENTEAFF,TGTGCCAGCAGCGTAGATAACGGAGAGAACACTGAAGCTTTCTTT
once,TRBJ1-2,-,TRBV7-9,CASTWGREIYGYTF,TGTGCCAGCACGTGGGGCAGGGAAATCTATGGCTACACCTTC
-,TRBJ1-2,TRBD1,TRBV7-3,CASRPGGPDYGYTF,TGTGCCAGCAGGCCAGGGGGCCCCGACTATGGCTACACCTTC
few,TRBJ1-2,-,TRBV12-5,CASGLPQGNGYTF,TGTGCTAGTGGTTTGCCGCAGGGTAATGGCTACACCTTC
-,TRBJ2-3,TRBD2,TRBV6-5,CASRGGSQGGDTQYF,TGTGCCAGCAGGGGGGGATCTCAGGGAGGGGATACGCAGTATTTT
once,TRBJ2-2,-,TRBV3-1/TRBV3-2,CASSQLRVIRTGELFF,TGTGCCAGCAGCCAACTCCGGGTCATAAGAACCGGGGAGCTGTTTTTT
-,TRBJ2-3,TRBD1,TRBV5-1,CASSLVGTGGSTDTQYF,TGCGCCAGCAGCTTGGTGGGGACAGGAGGAAGCACAGATACGCAGTATTTT
-,TRBJ2-3,-,TRBV10-3,CAIRLRDTQYF,TGTGCCATCAGGCTCAGAGATACGCAGTATTTT
-,TRBJ2-2,-,TRBV18,CASSPPGITNTGELFF,TGTGCCAGCTCACCCCCGGGGATTACGAACACCGGGGAGCTGTTTTTT
-,TRBJ1-5,-,TRBV7-3,CASSLGNNQPQHF,TGTGCCAGCAGCTTGGGCAACAATCAGCCCCAGCATTTT
-,TRBJ2-1,TRBD2,TRBV6-2/TRBV6-3,CASSPHSGGPSSQFF,TGTGCCAGCAGTCCCCATAGCGGGGGGCCTAGTTCGCAGTTCTTC
-,TRBJ1-6,TRBD1,TRBV19,CASSMGTGATNSPLHF,TGTGCCAGTAGTATGGGGACAGGGGCGACCAATTCACCCCTCCACTTT
-,TRBJ1-3,-,TRBV15,CATSRETLSSGNTIYF,TGTGCCACCAGCAGAGAAACCCTGAGCTCTGGAAACACCATATATTTT
-,TRBJ2-3,TRBD1,TRBV7-2,CASSLWGQSSTDTQYF,TGTGCCAGCAGCTTATGGGGACAGTCTAGCACAGATACGCAGTATTTT
-,TRBJ2-3,-,TRBV11-1,CASSLASDPSTDTQYF,TGTGCCAGCAGCTTAGCTAGCGACCCCAGCACAGATACGCAGTATTTT
once,TRBJ2-7,TRBD1,TRBV7-6,CASSLPGQGRPSEQYF,TGTGCCAGCAGCTTACCAGGACAGGGGCGGCCTAGCGAGCAGTACTTC